This entry concerns a single TCR beta chain. This sample was included in a study of OX40 agonist ivuxolimab in advanced cancers. Looked up from germline, CDR1 is SEHNR and CDR2 is FQNEAQ (reference sequence). CDR3 size: 13 residues. Trimming cost V 1 base and J 3 bases, with 5 bases left between them. The protocol was immunoSEQ multiplex PCR, while the TCRdb copy is restricted to in-frame clones and leaves out a portion. Of about 70,000 clones detected, about 81% appear once; the ten largest clones hold about 5%. Material: CD4+ or CD8+ T cells sorted from blood, obtained in a trial of the OX40 agonist ivuxolimab. This chain links TRBV7-9 with TRBJ2-3; unclear D gene. The clonotype comes from an adult with an advanced solid tumor such as melanoma, head and neck, liver or kidney cancer. The CDR3 nucleotides are TGTGCCAGCAGCTTAGACGGGACAGATACGCAGTATTTT. Residues: CASSLDGTDTQYF.